The following is a T cell receptor (beta chain) sequence with its context. Other nucleotide sequences in the sample specify the same CDR3. This entry comes from a study of blood T cell repertoires in COVID-19. About the research overall: The cDNA or gDNA used as material had been derived from T cells, B-cell-depleted T cells, or PBMCs.

V lost 0 bases and J lost 7, with 6 bases in between. Germline CDR1 is KGHSH and CDR2 is LQKENI. The CDR3 extends over 12 amino acids. In the original analysis: How many nucleated cells were present was estimated from reference gene primer amplification. The assay was immunoSEQ multiplex PCR, and TCRdb's table has in-frame clones only and misses some. That table supplies the V and J calls and clone size; D and trimming were determined from the DNA. This table holds a few hundred thousand clones, about nine tenths found once. Sequenced input: peripheral blood. The chain combines TRBV18 with TRBJ1-2; D is uncertain. This receptor was identified in a man aged 55 to 70 who had recovered from COVID-19. The CDR3 reads CASSPPEVGYTF. CDR3 nucleotides: TGTGCCAGCTCACCACCCGAGGTTGGCTACACCTTC.